This entry lists 15 T cell receptor beta chains sequenced from one sample in a study of T cell repertoires in cytomegalovirus infection. TCRdb re-called the reads through MiXCR, storing one row per CDR3 protein. The table lists about 600,000 distinct CDR3 sequences, about 24% of them singletons. The material sequenced was CD8+ T cells from PBMCs. The receptors originated from a human donor in good health (CMV status not recorded). Some clones in this sample may be carry-over from other donors' samples.

CDR3 region: CASSYSSRVTYYNEQFF. DNA for the CDR3: TGTGCCAGCAGTTACTCGTCCAGGGTAACGTATTACAATGAGCAGTTCTTC. The chain carries TRBV6-8 and TRBJ2-1, with a weak D call TRBD1 (5 bases). Germline values: CDR1 MNHGY, CDR2 SAAAGT. V shed 0 bases and J shed 4 bases, with 16 bases lying between them. The CDR3 extends over 17 amino acids.

This clonotype has at least ten counts. The chain joins TRBV7-8 to TRBJ2-2; a possible D gene is TRBD1 (6 bases). Trimming shortened V by 1 base and J by 7 bases, and 19 bases separated the two germline ends. CDR3 size: 17 residues. Per the germline V gene, CDR1 is SGHVS and CDR2 is FQNEAQ. CDR3 residues: CASSLVVWAGVDGELFF. The DNA of the CDR3 is TGTGCCAGCAGCTTAGTGGTTTGGGCAGGGGTTGACGGGGAGCTGTTTTTT.

This clonotype was counted a few times. The rearrangement links TRBV6-2 or TRBV6-3 to TRBJ2-1; possible D gene TRBD1, 5 bases. The V end lost 6 bases, the J end lost 3 bases, and 9 bases lay between the germline ends. Germline CDR1 MNHEY, CDR2 SVGEGT. The CDR3 has 13 residues. CDR3 in DNA: TGTGCCAGCAGCCGCAGGGTCTACAATGAGCAGTTCTTC. Amino acids: CASSRRVYNEQFF.

Only one count was recorded for this clonotype. The chain joins TRBV3-1 to TRBJ2-7; D is possibly TRBD1 or TRBD2 (5 bases each). The CDR3 loop spans 14 amino acids. The V gene's germline CDR1 is LGHDT and CDR2 YNNKEL (reference sequence). V was trimmed by 1 base and J by 3 bases, leaving 10 bases between them. The CDR3 is CASSQVRESYEQYF. The CDR3 DNA follows: TGTGCCAGCAGCCAAGTCAGGGAGAGCTACGAGCAGTACTTC.

This clonotype was seen at least ten times. The chain joins TRBV7-2 to TRBJ1-1; maybe TRBD1 (6 bases). V lost 4 bases and J 3 bases, leaving 21 bases between the germline ends. This CDR3 contains 17 residues. The germline V gene has CDR1 SGHTA and CDR2 FQGNSA. CDR3 nucleotides: TGTGCCAGCAGCTCCGTAGGACAGTGGGTGAGTTACACTGAAGCTTTCTTT. Its protein is CASSSVGQWVSYTEAFF.

The chain combines TRBV28 with TRBJ2-4, with a weak D call TRBD2 (5 bases). Trimming pared 5 bases from V and 8 bases from J, leaving 19 bases between. This CDR3 has 15 residues. The germline V gene has CDR1 MDHEN and CDR2 SYDVKM. The CDR3 loop reads CASSGTNALLDIQYF. The CDR3 nucleotides read TGTGCCAGCAGTGGTACCAATGCCTTACTAGACATTCAGTACTTC.

The V and J genes are TRBV2 and TRBJ2-1; D possibly corresponds to TRBD1 (6 bases). V was cut by 7 bases and J by 0 bases, with 19 bases left in between. This CDR3 spans 17 amino acids. In germline, CDR1 is SNHLY, CDR2 FYNNEI. CDR3 region: CASTGRDISSSYNEQFF. The DNA of the CDR3 is TGTGCCAGCACAGGACGGGACATTTCAAGCTCCTACAATGAGCAGTTCTTC.

The rearrangement links TRBV6-1 to TRBJ2-2; TRBD1 agrees at 9 bases. This CDR3 is built from 16 residues. CDR1 and CDR2 (germline): MNHNS, SASEGT. Losses at the gene ends were 7 bases for V and 5 bases for J; bases not matched to a gene: 11. CDR3 coding DNA: TGTGCCAGCAAACCGGGACAGGGAAAAGTTACCGGGGAGCTGTTTTTT. Protein: CASKPGQGKVTGELFF.

This rearrangement joins TRBV7-3 to TRBJ2-3, with 8 nucleotides matching TRBD2. Unmatched junction bases numbered 4, after V lost 4 bases and J lost 1 base. The V gene's germline CDR1 is SGHTA and CDR2 FQGTGA. CDR3 length: 15 amino acids. CDR3 DNA sequence: TGTGCCAGCAGCTCTCGGGGGGGGGGCACAGATACGCAGTATTTT. Its protein is CASSSRGGGTDTQYF.

In this sample, this clonotype turned up a few times. The chain couples TRBV13 to TRBJ1-1; D gene ambiguous. The germline V gene has CDR1 PRHDT and CDR2 FYEKMQ (reference sequence). V was shortened by 5 bases and J by 0 bases, with 13 bases between the two germline ends. There are 15 residues in the CDR3. The CDR3 here is CASSKTRVMNTEAFF. DNA of the CDR3: TGTGCCAGCAGCAAGACACGGGTAATGAACACTGAAGCTTTCTTT.

This clonotype was counted between two and nine times. The chain is built from TRBV2 and TRBJ2-1; either TRBD1 or TRBD2 may fit D (5 bases each). V shed 7 bases and J shed 0 bases, with 13 bases lying between them. The CDR3 is 15 amino acids. The V gene's germline CDR1 is SNHLY and CDR2 FYNNEI. The CDR3 DNA follows: TGTGCCAGCAAAGCCGCAGGGAGCTCCTACAATGAGCAGTTCTTC. Translated: CASKAAGSSYNEQFF. The full variable domain, completed using reference TRBV2 and TRBJ2-1, is EPEVTQTPSHQVTQMGQEVILRCVPISNHLYFYWYRQILGQKVEFLVSFYNNEISEKSEIFDDQFSVERPDGSNFTLKIRSTKLEDSAMYFCASKAAGSSYNEQFFGPGTRLTVL.

CDR3 sequence (DNA): TGCAGCGTTGCAGGGTTGGCCGGGGAGCTGTTTTTT. This encodes CSVAGLAGELFF. This chain connects TRBV29-1 to TRBJ2-2; maybe TRBD1 (5 bases). V was clipped by 4 bases and J by 6 bases, with 9 bases between them. The germline CDR1 and CDR2 sequences are SQVTM and ANQGSEA. This CDR3 is built from 12 residues.

As for this clonotype: A much larger clone differs by one base, so this may be a read error. V and J are TRBV14 and TRBJ2-3; D not certain. Germline assignment: CDR1 SGHDN and CDR2 FVKESK. CDR3 size: 16 residues. The CDR3 is CVSSQGLSPPTDTQYF. Written as DNA, the CDR3 is TGTGTCAGCAGCCAAGGGCTCTCCCCTCCCACAGATACGCAGTATTTT.

This clonotype was seen a few times. The J gene is TRBJ2-5, the V gene TRBV5-4; the match to TRBD1 covers 9 bases. The CDR3 runs 16 residues. The germline gives CDR1 SGHNT, CDR2 YYREEE (reference sequence). Losses at the gene ends were 4 bases for V and 5 bases for J; bases not matched to a gene: 12. DNA for the CDR3: TGTGCCAGCAGCGACCGGGACAGGGATTTGAGGGAGACCCAGTACTTC. This gives the protein CASSDRDRDLRETQYF.

This clonotype was recorded at least ten times. The genes are TRBV7-2 and TRBJ2-7; 7 bases line up with TRBD2. V lost 5 bases and J lost 7; bases outside the gene matches: 11. Germline V lookup: CDR1 SGHTA, CDR2 FQGNSA. There are 14 residues in the CDR3. The CDR3 DNA sequence: TGTGCCAGCAGCCTTTCCGGGACTACCCGGGAGCAGTACTTC. This encodes CASSLSGTTREQYF.